This T cell receptor beta chain was captured in a study of shared clonotypes between healthy human individuals. Study results and limitations: Among non-shared clonotypes, generation probabilities were lower than among those shared by all four donors. A generally larger estimated richness was seen in naive subsets than in memory subsets.

This clone was seen a handful of times. Its antigen is currently unknown. Generated by immunoSEQ multiplex PCR, the TCRdb table keeps only in-frame clones and is missing some. The repertoire consists of about 1 million clones, with 75% occurring once and the leading ten covering 1.5%. The CDR3 spans 16 residues. Germline trimming cut 0 bases from V and 3 bases from J; bases unmatched to any gene: 7. Germline lookup yields CDR1 SGHNT and CDR2 YYREEE (reference sequence). The sequence came from a man between 18 and 29 years old in good health. Sequencing was performed on memory CD4+ T cells sorted from blood. Specified subset: CD45RA-negative fraction. The V and J genes are TRBV5-4 and TRBJ2-3, with 7 bases that match TRBD2. CDR3: CASSLAAGARTDTQYF. The CDR3 nucleotides are TGTGCCAGCAGCTTGGCTGCGGGAGCTCGGACAGATACGCAGTATTTT.